This TCR beta chain was documented in a study of PD-L1 blockade in urothelial cancer. Study-wide background: Blood was subjected to analysis at 3 weeks (second dose) and 6 weeks following treatment start.

The study's findings and limits: Patients with below-median pretreatment blood clonality survived longer.

Per the germline V gene, CDR1 is MGHRA and CDR2 is YSYEKL. Trimming took off 4 bases at V and 4 bases at J, with 12 bases between the two ends. The CDR3 length is 14 residues. Concerning this clone: The antigen is undetermined.

Measured with immunoSEQ multiplex PCR; TCRdb has only the in-frame clones, and not every one. The sample gives more than 40,000 clones, 88% of which show up once; about 14% is in the top ten. V and J are TRBV4-1 and TRBJ2-3; perhaps TRBD1 as D (5 bases). This clonotype originated in a woman in her sixties with urothelial cancer. Sequences were derived from PBMCs, sampled around atezolizumab (anti-PD-L1) treatment. CDR3 loop: CASSRRQGPDTQYF. In nucleotides, the CDR3 is TGCGCCAGCAGCCGACGTCAGGGCCCAGATACGCAGTATTTT.